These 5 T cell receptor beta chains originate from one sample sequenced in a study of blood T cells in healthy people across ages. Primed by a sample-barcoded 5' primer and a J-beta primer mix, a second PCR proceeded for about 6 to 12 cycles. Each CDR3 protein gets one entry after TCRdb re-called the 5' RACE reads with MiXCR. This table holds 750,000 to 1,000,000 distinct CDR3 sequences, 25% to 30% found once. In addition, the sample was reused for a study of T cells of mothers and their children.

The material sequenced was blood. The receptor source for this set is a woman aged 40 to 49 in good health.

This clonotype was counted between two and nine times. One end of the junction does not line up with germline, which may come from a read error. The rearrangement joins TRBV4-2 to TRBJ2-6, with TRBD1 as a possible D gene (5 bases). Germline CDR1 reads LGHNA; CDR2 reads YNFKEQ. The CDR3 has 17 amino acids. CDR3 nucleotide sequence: TGTGCCAGCAGCCGCAGCGACTGGGGCTCTGGGACCAACGTCCTGACTTTC. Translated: CASSRSDWGSGTNVLTF.

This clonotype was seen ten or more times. The CDR3 loop is CASSYTSGGRGNIQYF. For the CDR3, the DNA is TGTGCCAGCAGCTACACGAGCGGGGGGCGGGGAAACATTCAGTACTTC. The chain employs TRBV11-2 and TRBJ2-4, with 9 bases identical to TRBD2. With V trimmed by 4 bases and J by 6 bases, 10 bases remained unmatched. CDR1 is SGHAT, CDR2 FQNNGV, per germline. The CDR3 covers 16 residues.

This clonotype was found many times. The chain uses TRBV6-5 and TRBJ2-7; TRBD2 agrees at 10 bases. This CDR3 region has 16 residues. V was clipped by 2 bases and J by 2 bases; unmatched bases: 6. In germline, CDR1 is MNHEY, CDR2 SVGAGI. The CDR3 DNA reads TGTGCCAGCAGTTACGGTAGCGGGGGGATTACCTACGAGCAGTACTTC. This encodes CASSYGSGGITYEQYF.

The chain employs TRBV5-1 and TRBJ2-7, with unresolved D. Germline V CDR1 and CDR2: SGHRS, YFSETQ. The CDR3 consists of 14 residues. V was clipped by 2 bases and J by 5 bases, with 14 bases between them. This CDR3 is CASSFRVSPNEQYF. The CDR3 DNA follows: TGCGCCAGCAGCTTTAGGGTAAGCCCTAACGAGCAGTACTTC. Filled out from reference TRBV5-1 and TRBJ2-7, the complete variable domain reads KAGVTQTPRYLIKTRGQQVTLSCSPISGHRSVSWYQQTPGQGLQFLFEYFSETQRNKGNFPGRFSGRQFSNSRSEMNVSTLELGDSALYLCASSFRVSPNEQYFGPGTRLTVT.

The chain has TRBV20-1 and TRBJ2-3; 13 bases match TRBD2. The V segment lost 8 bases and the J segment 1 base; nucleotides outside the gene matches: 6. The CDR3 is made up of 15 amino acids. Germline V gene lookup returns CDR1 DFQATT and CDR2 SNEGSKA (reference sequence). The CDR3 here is CSSEGTSGGTDTQYF. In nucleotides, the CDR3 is TGCAGTTCAGAGGGGACTAGCGGGGGCACAGATACGCAGTATTTT.